These 19 T cell receptor beta chains share one sample of origin, sequenced in a study of blood T cell repertoires in COVID-19. The repertoire was sequenced with immunoSEQ multiplex PCR; TCRdb's copy has only in-frame clones and lacks some. The sample records 200,000 to 250,000 clones, about 85% being singletons. The material sequenced was peripheral blood. These receptors all come from an older woman with active or convalescent COVID-19.

The chain recombines TRBV6-5 with TRBJ1-5, with 7 bases identical to TRBD1. The germline V gene encodes CDR1 MNHEY and CDR2 SVGAGI. The CDR3 is made up of 14 amino acids. V dropped 8 bases and J dropped 4; count of bases not matched to a gene: 8. The DNA for the CDR3 is TGTGCCAGCCAGACAGGGTTCAGGAATCAGCCCCAGCATTTT. This encodes CASQTGFRNQPQHF.

V usage is TRBV2 and J usage is TRBJ2-1; no clear D. This CDR3 region has 11 residues. Looked up from germline, CDR1 is SNHLY and CDR2 is FYNNEI. V dropped 4 bases and J dropped 15 bases, with 13 bases sitting between them. DNA for the CDR3: TGTGCCAGCAGTGTCTTACACCTGGCGTTCTTC. Translation gives CASSVLHLAFF. Using reference TRBV2 and TRBJ2-1 for the parts outside the CDR3, the full variable domain is EPEVTQTPSHQVTQMGQEVILRCVPISNHLYFYWYRQILGQKVEFLVSFYNNEISEKSEIFDDQFSVERPDGSNFTLKIRSTKLEDSAMYFCASSVLHLAFFGPGTRLTVL.

V and J are TRBV16 and TRBJ2-2, with 7 nucleotides matching TRBD1. The J segment lost 13 bases and the V segment lost 5 bases, leaving 4 bases of the junction unmatched. Germline V gene sequence: CDR1 KGHSY, CDR2 FQNENV. There are 11 residues in the CDR3. The CDR3 DNA reads as TGTGCCAGCAGCACAGGGGCTATGCTGTTTTTT. Its translation is CASSTGAMLFF.

This clone was seen only a few times. The J gene is TRBJ1-1, the V gene TRBV30, with unresolved D. The V end was cut by 3 bases, the J end by 4 bases, with 12 bases between. Germline V lookup: CDR1 GTSNPN, CDR2 SVGIG (reference sequence). The CDR3 is 13 residues long. The chain's CDR3 is CAWRGGLRTEAFF. The CDR3 region has the DNA TGTGCCTGGAGGGGAGGGTTGCGCACTGAAGCTTTCTTT.

There are a few counts of this clone. The rearrangement uses TRBV5-1 and TRBJ1-3, with a weak D call TRBD1 (6 bases). The CDR3 runs to 14 residues. The V and J ends lost 0 bases and 7 bases respectively, with 11 bases between them. Looked up from germline, CDR1 is SGHRS and CDR2 is YFSETQ. This chain's CDR3 is CASSLVQGHNTIYF. DNA of the CDR3: TGCGCCAGCAGCTTGGTACAGGGTCACAACACCATATATTTT.

This sequence joins TRBV12-5 and TRBJ2-2, with 12 positions matching TRBD2. Germline CDR1 LGHNT, CDR2 FRNRAP. The length of the CDR3 is 19 residues. J gave up 2 bases and V 5 bases, and 12 bases lay outside the gene matches. CDR3 protein: CASGPYLASGRENTGELFF. In DNA form, the CDR3 reads TGTGCTAGTGGTCCTTACTTGGCTAGCGGGAGGGAAAACACCGGGGAGCTGTTTTTT.

The chain has TRBV2 and TRBJ1-6; D ambiguous. This CDR3 has 12 amino acids. CDR1 SNHLY and CDR2 FYNNEI come from the germline V gene. Between the trimmed V and J ends, which lost 5 bases and 5 bases, there was a span of 4 bases. The CDR3 here is CASSPDNSPLHF. In DNA form, the CDR3 reads TGTGCCAGCAGTCCCGATAATTCACCCCTCCACTTT.

The chain is built from TRBV14 and TRBJ1-2; no reliable D call. Looked up from germline, CDR1 is SGHDN and CDR2 is FVKESK. The CDR3 runs 13 residues. Trimming pared 0 bases from V and 6 bases from J, leaving 8 bases between. The CDR3 DNA sequence: TGTGCCAGCAGCCAAGACAGGAAGAATGGCTACACCTTC. It yields the protein CASSQDRKNGYTF.

This chain joins TRBV19 and TRBJ2-5, with 8 nucleotides matching TRBD2. Trimming took 4 bases from V and 4 from J; bases not matched to a gene: 11. This CDR3 spans 16 amino acids. Germline CDR1 reads LNHDA; CDR2 reads SQIVND (reference sequence). The DNA of the CDR3 is TGTGCCAGTAGTACTCCCTTCGGGGGGGCGGGAGAGACCCAGTACTTC. Its protein product is CASSTPFGGAGETQYF. Full variable domain (rest looked up from reference TRBV19 and TRBJ2-5): DGGITQSPKYLFRKEGQNVTLSCEQNLNHDAMYWYRQDPGQGLRLIYYSQIVNDFQKGDIAEGYSVSREKKESFPLTVTSAQKNPTAFYLCASSTPFGGAGETQYFGPGTRLLVL.

The chain joins TRBV10-2 to TRBJ2-7; perhaps TRBD1 as D (5 bases). CDR3 length equals 16 residues. The germline gives CDR1 WSHSY, CDR2 SAAADI. V was cut by 5 bases and J by 7 bases, with 24 bases left in between. CDR3 residues: CASSPTMGYSGPEQYV. CDR3 sequence (DNA): TGCGCCAGCAGTCCCACTATGGGCTATTCAGGGCCGGAGCAGTACGTC.

The chain is built from TRBV6-1 and TRBJ1-1; D is unresolved. Germline CDR1 is MNHNS and CDR2 is SASEGT. The CDR3 has 12 amino acids. Between the trimmed V and J ends, which lost 3 bases and 3 bases, there was a span of 5 bases. The CDR3 sequence is CASSDTYTEAFF. The CDR3 nucleotides are TGTGCCAGCAGTGACACTTACACTGAAGCTTTCTTT.

V and J are TRBV29-1 and TRBJ1-1; 7 bases align to TRBD1. V shed 6 bases, J shed 10 bases, and the junction held 5 bases outside the gene matches. In germline, CDR1 is SQVTM, CDR2 ANQGSEA. The CDR3 runs 10 residues. The CDR3 loop reads CSVDRVGAFF. CDR3 nucleotide sequence: TGCAGCGTCGACAGGGTGGGAGCTTTCTTT.

J is TRBJ2-7 and V is TRBV2, with 7 bases lining up with TRBD1. This CDR3 comprises 14 residues. Germline CDR1 is SNHLY and CDR2 is FYNNEI. V shed 7 bases and J 0 bases; nucleotides not matched to a gene: 6. CDR3 amino acids: CASNLQGVSYEQYF. CDR3 bases: TGTGCCAGCAATTTGCAGGGGGTCTCCTACGAGCAGTACTTC. The entire variable domain, with the rest obtained from reference TRBV2 and TRBJ2-7, is as follows: EPEVTQTPSHQVTQMGQEVILRCVPISNHLYFYWYRQILGQKVEFLVSFYNNEISEKSEIFDDQFSVERPDGSNFTLKIRSTKLEDSAMYFCASNLQGVSYEQYFGPGTRLTVT.

The V and J genes are TRBV18 and TRBJ2-1; 8 nucleotides agree with TRBD1. The CDR3 is 13 amino acids. Germline CDR1 KGHSH, CDR2 LQKENI. V trimming: 2 bases; J trimming: 7 bases; junction bases outside the gene matches: 1. CDR3 sequence: CASSPGQGNEQFF. As DNA, the CDR3 is TGTGCCAGCTCACCAGGACAGGGAAATGAGCAGTTCTTC.

This chain links TRBV2 with TRBJ1-5, with 10 bases that match TRBD1. Germline CDR1 is SNHLY and CDR2 is FYNNEI. The CDR3 covers 16 residues. Trimming removed 2 bases from V and 6 bases from J; junction bases left unmatched: 7. The CDR3, as DNA: TGTGCCAGCAGTGAACCACTAGGACAGGGGGTTCAGCCCCAGCATTTT. It is translated as CASSEPLGQGVQPQHF.

CDR3 protein: CASSTSYRVGTEAFF. The CDR3, as DNA: TGTGCCAGCAGCACCTCCTACAGGGTAGGCACTGAAGCTTTCTTT. The chain is built from TRBV9 and TRBJ1-1, with a tentative D call TRBD1 (6 bases). Between the trimmed V and J ends, which lost 4 bases and 4 bases, there was a span of 17 bases. Looked up from germline, CDR1 is SGDLS and CDR2 is YYNGEE. The CDR3 length is 15 residues.

This clone was counted only a few times. J is TRBJ1-2 and V is TRBV5-6, with 9 bases matching TRBD1. The CDR3 has 14 residues. CDR1 is SGHDT and CDR2 is YYEEEE in the germline V gene. V lost 4 bases and J lost 4; bases outside the gene matches: 5. CDR3 sequence (DNA): TGTGCCAGCAGCCCGGGACAGGGAGGCTATGGCTACACCTTC. Protein product: CASSPGQGGYGYTF.

V usage is TRBV5-1 and J usage is TRBJ2-2; D might be TRBD1 (5 bases). Germline V gene sequence: CDR1 SGHRS, CDR2 YFSETQ. This CDR3 is 15 amino acids long. The V and J ends lost 2 bases and 2 bases respectively, with 10 bases between them. The CDR3 DNA is TGCGCCAGCAGCTTAGGGGAAACCAACACCGGGGAGCTGTTTTTT. It translates to CASSLGETNTGELFF. Drawing the rest from reference TRBV5-1 and TRBJ2-2, the complete variable domain is KAGVTQTPRYLIKTRGQQVTLSCSPISGHRSVSWYQQTPGQGLQFLFEYFSETQRNKGNFPGRFSGRQFSNSRSEMNVSTLELGDSALYLCASSLGETNTGELFFGEGSRLTVL.

The chain has TRBV19 and TRBJ2-1, with D possibly TRBD1 on 7 matching bases. CDR1 is LNHDA, CDR2 SQIVND, per germline (reference sequence). Trimming shortened V by 5 bases and J by 7 bases, and 12 bases separated the two germline ends. CDR3 length: 13 residues. The CDR3 bases are TGTGCCAGTAGTTGGCAGGGGGGTAATGAGCAGTTCTTC. Translating it yields CASSWQGGNEQFF.